These T cell receptor beta chains were read from a single sample in a study of coeliac disease. Here immunoSEQ multiplex PCR was the method, and the copy in TCRdb shows in-frame clones only, minus some. In the table there are roughly 8,000 clones, around three fifths of which are singletons. Sequenced material: intraepithelial lymphocytes from the gut. The receptors shown here come from a woman aged 55-75 years with celiac disease. Each CDR3 is given with its conserved first and last residue. Each record gives: V gene, D gene, clone size, J gene, CDR3 protein, CDR3 DNA. The D gene is left open where the match is weak. Size values are once, few and many counts, or a class for expanded clones, and some rows have none.

TRBV7-9	-	few	TRBJ2-7	CASSPTGHEQYF	TGTGCCAGCAGCCCCACAGGACACGAGCAGTACTTC
TRBV6-6	-	-	TRBJ2-1	CASSPSRVRGLNEQFF	TGTGCCAGCAGTCCCTCGAGGGTGCGGGGACTCAATGAGCAGTTCTTC
TRBV6-5	-	-	TRBJ1-5	CASRGTGIRQPQHF	TGTGCCAGCAGGGGCACTGGTATTCGGCAGCCCCAGCATTTT
TRBV5-6	-	-	TRBJ1-3	CASSPGKPGNTIYF	TGTGCCAGCAGCCCAGGGAAACCTGGAAACACCATATATTTT
TRBV5-6	-	-	TRBJ2-7	CASSYLRDIFVEQYF	TGTGCCAGCAGCTACCTTCGGGACATCTTTGTCGAGCAGTACTTC
TRBV7-6	-	-	TRBJ2-7	CASSLGGGADSYEQYF	TGTGCCAGCAGCTTAGGCGGCGGGGCAGACTCCTACGAGCAGTACTTC
TRBV7-9	-	-	TRBJ1-3	CASSPDGGSGNTIYF	TGTGCCAGCAGCCCGGACGGGGGCTCTGGAAACACCATATATTTT
TRBV27	TRBD2	few	TRBJ2-1	CASSPTSDYNEQFF	TGTGCCAGCAGCCCAACTAGCGACTACAATGAGCAGTTCTTC
TRBV7-6	-	-	TRBJ1-3	CASSSYPDLLGGNTIYF	TGTGCCAGCAGCTCCTATCCGGACTTGTTGGGTGGAAACACCATATATTTT
TRBV2	-	medium-sized	TRBJ1-1	CARKGGDNTEAFF	TGTGCCAGGAAAGGAGGAGATAACACTGAAGCTTTCTTT
TRBV27	TRBD2	-	TRBJ2-1	CASSFQGLAGYTTSNEQFF	TGTGCCAGCAGTTTTCAGGGACTAGCGGGGTATACAACCAGCAATGAGCAGTTCTTC
TRBV7-3	TRBD2	-	TRBJ2-3	CASSPWGTSGRTDTQYF	TGTGCCAGCAGCCCGTGGGGGACTAGCGGGAGGACAGATACGCAGTATTTT
TRBV9	-	medium-sized	TRBJ1-4	CASSGRDGFEKLFF	TGTGCCAGCAGCGGCCGGGATGGGTTTGAAAAACTGTTTTTT
TRBV19	-	-	TRBJ2-7	CASSTPRKQGYEQYF	TGTGCCAGTAGTACCCCGCGGAAACAAGGCTACGAGCAGTACTTC
TRBV18	TRBD1	-	TRBJ2-3	CASSPPGQVYIEADPWGTDTQYF	TGTGCCAGCTCACCGCCGGGACAGGTCTACATTGAAGCGGACCCATGGGGCACAGATACGCAGTATTTT
TRBV9	-	-	TRBJ2-7	CASSPSSGYEQYF	TGTGCCAGCAGCCCTAGCTCAGGCTACGAGCAGTACTTC
TRBV27	-	-	TRBJ2-1	CASSFGFVGYNEQFF	TGTGCCAGCAGTTTCGGGTTTGTCGGGTACAATGAGCAGTTCTTC
TRBV7-9	-	-	TRBJ1-2	CASSLAGTLYGYTF	TGTGCCAGCAGCCTTGCCGGGACACTATATGGCTACACCTTC
TRBV9	TRBD2	-	TRBJ2-2	CASSVAGTSGFTGELFF	TGTGCCAGCAGTGTAGCCGGGACTAGCGGCTTCACCGGGGAGCTGTTTTTT
TRBV7-3	TRBD2	medium-sized	TRBJ2-3	CASSLAGGSTDTQYF	TGTGCCAGCAGCCTAGCGGGAGGATCCACAGATACGCAGTATTTT
TRBV19	TRBD1	-	TRBJ2-1	CASSIVGQTYNEQFF	TGTGCCAGTAGTATCGTGGGACAGACCTACAATGAGCAGTTCTTC
TRBV28	-	-	TRBJ1-2	CASSLGGENGYTF	TGTGCCAGCAGTTTGGGCGGGGAAAATGGCTACACCTTC
TRBV2	TRBD2	few	TRBJ2-1	CASSSQREFNEQFF	TGTGCCAGCAGTTCGCAGCGGGAGTTCAATGAGCAGTTCTTC
TRBV9	-	-	TRBJ2-1	CASSTQGSYNEQFF	TGTGCCAGCAGCACCCAGGGGTCCTACAATGAGCAGTTCTTC
TRBV7-9	-	-	TRBJ1-1	CASSYSENTEAFF	TGTGCCAGCAGCTACAGTGAGAACACTGAAGCTTTCTTT
TRBV2	-	-	TRBJ2-6	CASTRVRTTGANVLTF	TGTGCCAGCACCAGGGTCAGGACGACTGGGGCCAACGTCCTGACTTTC
TRBV27	TRBD1	once	TRBJ2-7	CASSTGTGPYEQYF	TGTGCCAGCAGCACCGGGACAGGCCCATACGAGCAGTACTTC
TRBV6-5	TRBD1	-	TRBJ1-1	CASSSDRGFTEAFF	TGTGCCAGCAGCAGCGACAGGGGTTTCACTGAAGCTTTCTTT
TRBV4-1	-	few	TRBJ2-5	CASSSRTQETQYF	TGCGCCAGCAGCTCGAGGACTCAAGAGACCCAGTACTTC
TRBV5-1	-	-	TRBJ1-6	CASSLISGGNSPLHF	TGCGCCAGCAGCTTAATTTCGGGGGGTAATTCACCCCTCCACTTT
TRBV29-1	-	few	TRBJ2-7	CSVEDRPRDGGAYYEQYF	TGCAGCGTTGAAGATCGGCCACGGGATGGGGGCGCATACTACGAGCAGTACTTC
TRBV5-4	-	medium-sized	TRBJ2-2	CASSASENTGELFF	TGTGCCAGCAGCGCCAGCGAGAACACCGGGGAGCTGTTTTTT
TRBV5-4	TRBD2	-	TRBJ2-3	CASSLAGLEVTDTQYF	TGTGCCAGCAGCTTGGCCGGACTAGAGGTCACAGATACGCAGTATTTT